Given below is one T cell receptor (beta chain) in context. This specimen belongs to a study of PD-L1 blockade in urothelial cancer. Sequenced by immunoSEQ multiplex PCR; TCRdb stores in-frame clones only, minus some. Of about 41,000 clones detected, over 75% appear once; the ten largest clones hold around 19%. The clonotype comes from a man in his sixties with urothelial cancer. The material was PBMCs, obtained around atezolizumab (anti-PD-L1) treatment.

CDR3 bases: TGCAGCGTTGAAGATGGCACTAGCGGGTTCAGAGATACGCAGTATTTT. Amino acids: CSVEDGTSGFRDTQYF. The chain has TRBV29-1 and TRBJ2-3, with 9 bases that match TRBD2. Germline trimming cut 0 bases from V and 5 bases from J; bases unmatched to any gene: 9. CDR1 is SQVTM, CDR2 ANQGSEA, per germline. The CDR3 is made up of 16 amino acids.